This passage covers 8 T cell receptor beta chains from one sample sequenced in a study of OX40 agonist ivuxolimab in advanced cancers. Clones were sequenced by immunoSEQ multiplex PCR, and TCRdb holds only the in-frame ones, with some missing. The sample contains some 110,000 clones, roughly 92% of which appear only once. The sequenced sample was CD4+ or CD8+ T cells sorted from blood, obtained in a trial of the OX40 agonist ivuxolimab. All receptors derive from an adult with an advanced solid tumor such as melanoma, head and neck, liver or kidney cancer.

This chain joins TRBV6-1 and TRBJ1-2, with 8 bases aligning to TRBD1. Germline lookup yields CDR1 MNHNS and CDR2 SASEGT. Trimming at V came to 5 bases and at J to 4 bases, leaving 9 bases not matched to a gene. The CDR3 is 15 amino acids. This CDR3 reads CASSPPGGGAYGYTF. CDR3 coding DNA: TGTGCCAGCAGTCCCCCAGGGGGCGGGGCCTATGGCTACACCTTC.

This rearrangement joins TRBV4-1 to TRBJ2-7; TRBD2 aligns across 9 bases. Germline V CDR1 and CDR2: MGHRA, YSYEKL. V shed 3 bases, J shed 6 bases, and the junction held 3 bases outside the gene matches. The CDR3 contains 13 residues. The CDR3 here is CASSQAGGREQYF. DNA for the CDR3: TGCGCCAGCAGCCAGGCGGGAGGGCGCGAGCAGTACTTC.

Points on this clone: Germline and junction disagree at one end, which may indicate a read error. V is TRBV29-1 and J is TRBJ1-1, with D possibly matching TRBD1 (5 bases). Germline V gene lookup returns CDR1 SQVTM and CDR2 ANQGSEA. The CDR3 is 14 residues long. DNA for the CDR3: TGCAGCGTTCAAGAGGGGACGACGAACACTGAAGCTTTCTTT. Translated, it gives CSVQEGTTNTEAFF.

V usage is TRBV18 and J usage is TRBJ1-5; D is possibly TRBD1 (6 bases). The CDR3 spans 13 residues. Between the trimmed V and J ends, which lost 4 bases and 6 bases, there was a span of 10 bases. Germline CDR1 is KGHSH and CDR2 is LQKENI. This CDR3 is CASSLGASQPQHF. CDR3 in DNA: TGTGCCAGCTCACTGGGGGCTAGTCAGCCCCAGCATTTT.

This clone is a singleton in its sample. This chain joins TRBV19 and TRBJ2-2, with 8 positions matching TRBD2. V lost 6 bases to trimming and J lost 0 bases; unmatched junction nucleotides: 0. Germline values: CDR1 LNHDA, CDR2 SQIVND (reference sequence). CDR3 length equals 14 residues. The CDR3 here is CASRGLANTGELFF. The CDR3 DNA is TGTGCCAGTAGGGGACTAGCGAACACCGGGGAGCTGTTTTTT.

The V gene is TRBV18, the J gene TRBJ1-2; D is undetermined. This CDR3 comprises 14 residues. The germline V gene encodes CDR1 KGHSH and CDR2 LQKENI. Trimming pared 2 bases from V and 4 bases from J, leaving 11 bases between. CDR3 in amino acids: CASSPTNRPYGYTF. In nucleotides, the CDR3 is TGTGCCAGCTCACCAACAAACAGACCCTATGGCTACACCTTC.

Here the CDR3 DNA reads TGTGCCAGCAGCGGACAGGGGGCGGGCTATGGCTACACCTTC. Translated, it gives CASSGQGAGYGYTF. V is TRBV14 and J is TRBJ1-2; 11 bases agree with TRBD1. CDR1 and CDR2 (germline): SGHDN, FVKESK. CDR3 size: 14 residues. With 5 bases clipped from V and 4 bases from J, the junction kept 3 bases outside the gene matches.

The gene calls are TRBV11-2 and TRBJ2-1, with 12 positions matching TRBD2. There are 15 residues in the CDR3. Germline V CDR1 and CDR2: SGHAT, FQNNGV. V trimming: 5 bases; J trimming: 9 bases; junction bases outside the gene matches: 8. In nucleotides, the CDR3 is TGTGCCAGCAGCGAATCTAGCGGGAGGGCCGGTGAGCAGTTCTTC. Translated: CASSESSGRAGEQFF.